These 24 T cell receptor beta chains came from one sample sequenced in a study of monozygotic twins with inflammatory bowel disease. TCRdb reprocessed the 5' RACE reads; each CDR3 protein has one entry and no DNA is given. This listing includes 120,000 to 150,000 distinct CDR3 sequences. Sequencing used blood. These TCRs come from a human donor with ulcerative colitis or Crohn's disease, or a healthy co-twin of an affected twin (not recorded which).

The chain recombines TRBV20-1 with TRBJ2-2; TCRdb's assignment of TRBD1 cannot be checked, as there is no DNA. The CDR3 is 19 amino acids. Germline V gene lookup returns CDR1 DFQATT and CDR2 SNEGSKA (reference sequence). The CDR3 reads CSAPRLGRGPELDTGELFF.

The chain uses TRBV7-6 and TRBJ1-1; the D gene TCRdb calls, TRBD1, cannot be checked with no DNA. The CDR3 runs to 15 residues. Per the germline V gene, CDR1 is SGHVS and CDR2 is FNYEAQ. The CDR3: CASSYPPQGNTEAFF.

The chain combines TRBV7-3 with TRBJ2-1; TCRdb gives TRBD1 as the D gene, but with no DNA this cannot be confirmed. The CDR3 sequence is 18 residues long. Germline-derived CDR1 and CDR2 are SGHTA and FQGTGA. CDR3 sequence: CASSLQPGGARSYNEQFF.

J is TRBJ2-7 and V is TRBV29-1; there is no DNA to check the TCRdb D call of TRBD2. From germline, CDR1 is SQVTM and CDR2 ANQGSEA. The CDR3 runs to 11 residues. The CDR3 sequence: CSVLGLAGEFF.

The chain combines TRBV7-9 with TRBJ1-5; TCRdb proposes TRBD1, but this gene call is untestable without DNA. CDR1 and CDR2 from the germline V gene are SEHNR and FQNEAQ (reference sequence). The CDR3 covers 16 residues. The CDR3 protein is CASSLGTGQVHQPQHF.

The rearrangement uses TRBV9 and TRBJ2-7; no DNA is available, so the TRBD2 call from TCRdb remains unchecked. Germline V gene data show CDR1 as SGDLS and CDR2 as YYNGEE. The CDR3 consists of 17 residues. The CDR3 sequence: CASSGGTSGGRTYEQYF.

The V call is TRBV9, the J call TRBJ1-5; TCRdb returns TRBD1, unconfirmable since there is no DNA. CDR1 is SGDLS, CDR2 YYNGEE, per germline. The length of the CDR3 is 15 residues. The CDR3 spells CASSVGGGANQPQHF.

The J gene is TRBJ2-4, the V gene TRBV20-1. The CDR3 is 13 amino acids. Per germline, CDR1 DFQATT and CDR2 SNEGSKA (reference sequence). CDR3 amino acids: CSARQTAKNIQYF.

This chain connects TRBV29-1 to TRBJ2-5; TCRdb's D call, TRBD1, is unchecked because there is no DNA. This CDR3 region has 15 residues. CDR1 and CDR2 (germline): SQVTM, ANQGSEA. Here the CDR3 reads CSVVVLGGPGETQYF.

The chain has TRBV12-3 or TRBV12-4 and TRBJ2-7; TCRdb's D call of TRBD1 is untestable without DNA. The CDR3 totals 15 residues. CDR3 residues: CASSFGRQGAYEQYF.

The chain couples TRBV7-2 to TRBJ1-5; the TRBD1 assignment by TCRdb is unverifiable without DNA. The CDR3 has 14 amino acids. The V gene's germline CDR1 is SGHTA and CDR2 FQGNSA. The CDR3 loop is CASSSTGDNQPQHF.

The V and J genes are TRBV2 and TRBJ2-3; TCRdb outputs TRBD1, but without DNA this stays unchecked. Germline V gives CDR1 SNHLY, CDR2 FYNNEI. The CDR3 has 15 amino acids. CDR3 region: CASSAWTGITDTQYF.

The chain carries TRBV6-1 and TRBJ1-1. The CDR3 is 14 residues long. In germline, CDR1 is MNHNS, CDR2 SASEGT. The CDR3 is CASSKSQGNTEAFF.

J is TRBJ2-2 and V is TRBV6-2 or TRBV6-3. From germline, CDR1 is MNHEY and CDR2 SVGEGT. CDR3 length: 11 residues. The CDR3 loop reads CATIMAGELFF.

V gene TRBV6-4 combines with J gene TRBJ1-2. Germline values: CDR1 MRHNA, CDR2 SNTAGT. This CDR3 region has 14 residues. The CDR3 here is CASSDGNSLYGYTF.

This sequence joins TRBV6-1 and TRBJ2-7. This CDR3 comprises 15 residues. Germline CDR1 is MNHNS and CDR2 is SASEGT. The CDR3 reads CASSEGRRSSYEQYF.

The chain has TRBV11-3 and TRBJ1-1; TCRdb's assignment of TRBD1 cannot be checked, as there is no DNA. The V gene's germline CDR1 is SGHNT and CDR2 YENEEA. CDR3 length: 16 amino acids. The CDR3 spells CASSLGTGAMGTEAFF.

The chain is built from TRBV20-1 and TRBJ1-5; TCRdb's D gene call, TRBD1, goes unchecked for lack of DNA. This CDR3 spans 16 amino acids. CDR1 and CDR2 from the germline V gene are DFQATT and SNEGSKA (reference sequence). The CDR3 here is CSARDKQGGRNQPQHF.

The V and J genes are TRBV18 and TRBJ1-6; the TCRdb call, TRBD1, lacks DNA for checking. The CDR3 is 15 amino acids. Germline V lookup: CDR1 KGHSH, CDR2 LQKENI. CDR3 amino acids: CASSPDRVQNSPLHF.

The V and J genes are TRBV20-1 and TRBJ2-4; TCRdb outputs TRBD2, but without DNA this stays unchecked. The V gene's germline CDR1 is DFQATT and CDR2 SNEGSKA (reference sequence). The CDR3 totals 16 residues. This chain's CDR3 is CSARELAGEAKNMQYF.

The J gene is TRBJ1-1, the V gene TRBV6-1; the D call of TRBD1 rests on TCRdb alone, since no DNA is present to check it. The CDR3 length is 15 residues. Germline V CDR1 and CDR2: MNHNS, SASEGT. The CDR3 is CASTKRTGVFTEAFF.

The chain carries TRBV18 and TRBJ2-7; TCRdb proposes TRBD2, but this gene call is untestable without DNA. The CDR3 totals 14 residues. The germline CDR1 and CDR2 sequences are KGHSH and LQKENI. This CDR3 reads CASSPPEGFNEQYF.

CDR3 region: CAWSWGGNSPLHF. V and J are TRBV30 and TRBJ1-6; TCRdb outputs TRBD1, but without DNA this stays unchecked. Germline V gene data show CDR1 as GTSNPN and CDR2 as SVGIG (reference sequence). The CDR3 is made up of 13 amino acids.

The V and J genes are TRBV6-2 or TRBV6-3 and TRBJ2-2; absent DNA, TCRdb's TRBD1 call cannot be checked. The CDR3 has 18 amino acids. The V gene's germline CDR1 is MNHEY and CDR2 SVGEGT. Here the CDR3 reads CASSPLLGTGGGGGELFF.